Sequencing of this T cell receptor (beta chain) was carried out in a study of cytomegalovirus exposure and HLA in healthy donors. Regarding the study as a whole: High sensitivity and specificity were reportedly achieved when the classifier diagnosed cytomegalovirus status.

A word on this clone: Its target is not known.

Though probably carrying unrecorded immune exposures, donors were nominally healthy at sampling. PCR amplification relied on 60 Vbeta primers (plus 13 Jbeta primers). Clones were read by immunoSEQ multiplex PCR, and TCRdb kept only the in-frame ones, dropping some. Of 120,000 or so clones listed, about 16% are singletons. This TCR was recovered from a woman between 18 and 30 years old in good health and CMV-seronegative. Sequenced: PBMCs.

The CDR3 DNA follows: TGTGCCATCAGTGAGTCTCCTCGAGCGGGGGACCCATCTGAGCAGTTCTTC. Residues: CAISESPRAGDPSEQFF. The chain is built from TRBV10-3 and TRBJ2-1, with 8 bases lining up with TRBD2. Per germline, CDR1 ENHRY and CDR2 SYGVKD. This CDR3 comprises 17 residues. V was clipped by 0 bases and J by 9 bases; unmatched bases: 13.